A single T cell receptor (beta chain) is shown here with its context. The read ends 3 residues shy of where the CDR3 ends; the end is completed using the germline J gene. The data stem from a study of T cells in women clearing cervical HPV infection. About the study: Donors had HPV16-related CIN3 or worse; 2 had invasive cancer.

Repertoires were generated with immunoSEQ multiplex PCR, while TCRdb's copy carries only in-frame clones and drops some. This table holds 25,000 to 30,000 clones. The CDR3 runs to 15 residues. V lost 4 bases and J lost 4, with 16 bases in between. The V gene's germline CDR1 is SGHTA and CDR2 FQGNSA. The chain uses TRBV7-2 and TRBJ1-2; tentative D call: TRBD1 (6 bases). The sample taken for sequencing was blood buffy coat. The clonotype comes from a woman aged 18-70 years with a cervical HPV16 infection that either progressed to CIN3+ or cleared (not recorded which). The CDR3 reads CASSSPDGGAYGYTF. CDR3 DNA (partial): TGTGCCAGCAGCTCCCCCGACGGGGGGGCCTATGGC.